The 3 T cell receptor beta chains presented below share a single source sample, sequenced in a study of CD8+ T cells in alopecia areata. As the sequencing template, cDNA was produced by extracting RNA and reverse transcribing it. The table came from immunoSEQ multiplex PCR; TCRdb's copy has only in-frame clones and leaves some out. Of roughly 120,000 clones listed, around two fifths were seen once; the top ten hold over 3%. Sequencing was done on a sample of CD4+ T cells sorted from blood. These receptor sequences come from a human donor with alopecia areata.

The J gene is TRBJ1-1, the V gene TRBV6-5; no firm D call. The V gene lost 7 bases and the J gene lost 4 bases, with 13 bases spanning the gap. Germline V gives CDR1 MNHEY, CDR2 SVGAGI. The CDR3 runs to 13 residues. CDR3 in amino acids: CASTGVGTTEAFF. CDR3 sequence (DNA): TGTGCCAGCACCGGTGTCGGAACCACTGAAGCTTTCTTT.

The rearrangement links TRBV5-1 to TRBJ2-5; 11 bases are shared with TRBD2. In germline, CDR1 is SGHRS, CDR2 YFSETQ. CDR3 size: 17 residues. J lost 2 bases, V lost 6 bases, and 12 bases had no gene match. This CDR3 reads CASTPSAIAGGQETQYF. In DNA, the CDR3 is TGCGCCAGCACCCCGTCGGCGATAGCGGGGGGGCAAGAGACCCAGTACTTC.

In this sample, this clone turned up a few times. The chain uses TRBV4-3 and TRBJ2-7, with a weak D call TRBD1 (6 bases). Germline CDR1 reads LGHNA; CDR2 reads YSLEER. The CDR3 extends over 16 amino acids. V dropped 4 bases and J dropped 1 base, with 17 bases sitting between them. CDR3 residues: CASSLQTGPSSYEQYF. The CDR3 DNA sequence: TGCGCCAGCAGCCTACAGACAGGCCCATCTTCCTACGAGCAGTACTTC.